The present T cell receptor beta chain was sequenced within a study of shared clonotypes between healthy human individuals. Original handling: Junction-only sequences produced by ImmunoSEQ had no quality scores, so filtering differed. Sequencing used immunoSEQ multiplex PCR; TCRdb keeps in-frame clones, though not all of them. V and J calls plus clone size are reproduced from that table; the DNA served to infer D and trimming. The data show some 580,000 clones, 95% to 98% seen once. Per the germline V gene, CDR1 is MGHRA and CDR2 is YSYEKL. V dropped 0 bases and J dropped 1 base, with 13 bases sitting between them. The CDR3 sequence is 16 residues long. CD8 cells regarded as naive lacked CD45RO, were positively chosen for CCR7, and omitted terminally differentiated effector memory CD45RA+ cells.

The TCR was taken from a young man in good health. The genes are TRBV4-1 and TRBJ2-7; the D is unclear. The sample comprised naive CD8+ T cells sorted from blood. CDR3 sequence: CASSQEAQYSSYEQYF. In nucleotides, the CDR3 is TGCGCCAGCAGCCAAGAAGCACAATACTCGTCCTACGAGCAGTACTTC.